This TCR beta chain was documented in a study of CD8 T cells in ankylosing spondylitis. Germline CDR1 reads SGHRS; CDR2 reads YFSETQ. This CDR3 contains 14 residues. Between the trimmed V and J ends, which lost 5 bases and 1 base, there was a span of 13 bases. Making use of molecular barcodes, quantitative 5'-RACE generated TCR beta libraries. TCRdb passed the 5' RACE reads through MiXCR, listing each CDR3 protein once. The profile shows roughly 250,000 distinct CDR3 sequences, 8.6% of them singletons. This clonotype showed up many times. The sequencing sample was made of blood, either unsorted or a sorted T cell fraction (not recorded which). The receptor's source is a male donor with ankylosing spondylitis or in good health (not recorded which). The chain joins TRBV5-1 to TRBJ2-7; D may be TRBD1 (6 bases). CDR3 protein: CASRPYDRSYEQYF. The CDR3 DNA sequence: TGCGCCAGCAGACCCTACGACAGGTCCTACGAGCAGTACTTC.